This TCR beta chain was recorded in a study of Ad26.COV2.S vaccination and SARS-CoV-2 variants. Study summary: Ad26.COV2.S, an intramuscular injection, was given once or twice 56 days apart. The study, taken as a whole, reports: Possibly, TCR breadth and depth analyses underestimated total T cell responses.

This CDR3 has 14 residues. Germline assignment: CDR1 SGHRS and CDR2 YFSETQ. Unmatched junction bases numbered 9, after V lost 7 bases and J lost 7 bases. Comments on this clone: No antigen is known for it.

Generated by immunoSEQ multiplex PCR, the TCRdb table keeps only in-frame clones and is missing some. The top ten hold 1.7% of the sample, which has over 450,000 clones, roughly nine tenths seen once. As for treatment: some 19 received Ad26.COV2.S at low or high dose, single or two shots; a few received placebo; per-sample allocation not given. Samples analyzed were those drawn on day 63 after the first vaccine or placebo injection. The genes are TRBV5-1 and TRBJ2-1; 9 bases map to TRBD1. Sequencing used peripheral blood, obtained in a trial of Ad26.COV2.S vaccine versus placebo. The source is a person aged 18-60 years who received the Ad26.COV2.S COVID-19 vaccine or a placebo. CDR3 sequence reads: CASSRQGGSNEQFF. DNA of the CDR3: TGCGCCAGCTCCCGACAGGGGGGATCGAATGAGCAGTTCTTC.